This T cell receptor beta chain was profiled in a study of T cells expressing NK-cell markers. Reanalyzing the 5' RACE reads, TCRdb keeps one entry per CDR3 protein, without DNA. The repertoire shows a few hundred thousand distinct CDR3 sequences; the top ten hold 1.4%. The V gene's germline CDR1 is SEHNR and CDR2 FQNEAQ (reference sequence). There are 17 residues in the CDR3. The TCR sequence derives from a woman in her forties or fifties in good health. V gene TRBV7-9 combines with J gene TRBJ2-2; TCRdb names TRBD1, which stays unverified in the absence of DNA. The sample consisted of blood T cells: a sorted CD56 or NKG2C T cell subset, CD4+ or CD8+ T cells, or bulk PBMC T cells (not recorded which). The CDR3 sequence is CASSSGQGGKRTGELFF.